This T cell receptor beta chain was captured by sequencing in a study of blood T cell repertoires in COVID-19. V lost 2 bases to trimming and J lost 1 base, with 11 bases between them. Germline V CDR1 and CDR2: LNHDA, SQIVND (reference sequence). The CDR3 has 16 residues. Generated by immunoSEQ multiplex PCR, the TCRdb table keeps only in-frame clones and is missing some. The sample lists roughly 350,000 clones, under 95% occurring once. The receptor was derived from a woman aged 18-29 years who had recovered from COVID-19. The sample taken for sequencing was peripheral blood. The chain recombines TRBV19 with TRBJ2-2; a weak D match, TRBD2 (5 bases). The CDR3: CASSIWRQMNTGELFF. DNA for the CDR3: TGTGCCAGTAGTATATGGAGGCAGATGAACACCGGGGAGCTGTTTTTT.